The 19 T cell receptor beta chains below were found in one sample sequenced in a study of blood T cell repertoires in COVID-19. Method: immunoSEQ multiplex PCR; TCRdb's copy keeps in-frame clones and lacks some. The sample includes over 100,000 clones, around four fifths seen only once; the top ten take about 10%. What was sequenced was peripheral blood. These receptors were collected from a man aged 40-49 years with active or convalescent COVID-19.

This clone was seen just once. The rearrangement links TRBV18 to TRBJ2-7; no clear D gene. CDR1 and CDR2 (germline): KGHSH, LQKENI. Trimming removed 6 bases at V and 4 bases at J, with 16 bases between. This CDR3 has 14 amino acids. CDR3 sequence reads: CASSPIESLYEQYF. In DNA, the CDR3 is TGTGCCAGCTCCCCCATTGAGAGTCTATACGAGCAGTACTTC.

The rearrangement uses TRBV6-2 or TRBV6-3 and TRBJ1-5, with D possibly TRBD1 on 5 matching bases. The CDR3 consists of 15 residues. Trimming cost V 5 bases and J 4 bases, with 15 bases left between them. Per the germline V gene, CDR1 is MNHEY and CDR2 is SVGEGT. The CDR3 region is CASSPGGGQNQPQHF. CDR3 nucleotides: TGTGCCAGCAGTCCCGGGGGGGGTCAAAATCAGCCCCAGCATTTT.

The chain recombines TRBV2 with TRBJ2-2, with TRBD1 matching 7 bases. The CDR3 runs 15 residues. After removal of 8 bases from V and 3 bases from J, the junction contained 9 bases not matched to a gene. CDR1 is SNHLY and CDR2 is FYNNEI in the germline V gene. CDR3 sequence: CASRDWDSDTGELFF. CDR3 DNA sequence: TGTGCCAGCCGCGACTGGGACAGCGACACCGGGGAGCTGTTTTTT. The entire variable domain, with the rest obtained from reference TRBV2 and TRBJ2-2, is as follows: EPEVTQTPSHQVTQMGQEVILRCVPISNHLYFYWYRQILGQKVEFLVSFYNNEISEKSEIFDDQFSVERPDGSNFTLKIRSTKLEDSAMYFCASRDWDSDTGELFFGEGSRLTVL.

This clone has just one count. At the DNA level, this CDR3 is encoded by other sequences in the same sample as well. V is TRBV2 and J is TRBJ2-3; 13 nucleotides line up with TRBD2. This CDR3 comprises 17 residues. The germline CDR1 and CDR2 sequences are SNHLY and FYNNEI. V lost 5 bases to trimming and J lost 1 base; unmatched junction nucleotides: 6. The CDR3 sequence: CASSRWTSGGGTDTQYF. DNA of the CDR3: TGTGCCAGCAGTCGATGGACTAGCGGGGGTGGCACAGATACGCAGTATTTT.

The chain has TRBV5-1 and TRBJ1-5; D might be TRBD1 (5 bases). V was pared by 4 bases and J by 3 bases, with 11 bases between. From germline, CDR1 is SGHRS and CDR2 YFSETQ. The CDR3 has 14 residues. The CDR3 spells CASSLDSSNQPQHF. CDR3 DNA sequence: TGCGCCAGCAGCCTAGACAGCTCCAATCAGCCCCAGCATTTT.

V is TRBV18 and J is TRBJ2-2; a possible D gene is TRBD1 (6 bases). The germline gives CDR1 KGHSH, CDR2 LQKENI. The CDR3 sequence is 16 residues long. The V and J ends lost 2 bases and 3 bases respectively, with 13 bases between them. The CDR3 loop reads CASSPGTGRYTGELFF. The DNA of the CDR3 is TGTGCCAGCTCACCAGGCACAGGGCGGTACACCGGGGAGCTGTTTTTT.

The V gene is TRBV28, the J gene TRBJ1-6; unclear D gene. The germline V and J ends were trimmed by 6 bases and 7 bases, with 13 bases remaining between them. This CDR3 has 14 amino acids. Germline V gene sequence: CDR1 MDHEN, CDR2 SYDVKM. The CDR3 DNA sequence: TGTGCCAGCAGCCGGGGAGGCCAAAATTCACCCCTCCACTTT. Its translation is CASSRGGQNSPLHF.

J is TRBJ2-2 and V is TRBV3-1 (or the pseudogene TRBV3-2); tentatively, D is TRBD2 (5 bases). Trimming removed 4 bases at V and 4 bases at J, with 19 bases between. Germline assignment: CDR1 LGHDT and CDR2 YNNKEL (reference sequence). The CDR3 is 17 residues long. Here the CDR3 DNA reads TGTGCCAGCAGCCGGAAGGCCCTGCGGGTCGGCACCGGGGAGCTGTTTTTT. Translation: CASSRKALRVGTGELFF.

V gene TRBV7-2 combines with J gene TRBJ2-3; D unresolved. The length of the CDR3 is 11 residues. V shed 5 bases and J shed 7 bases, with 7 bases lying between them. The V gene's germline CDR1 is SGHTA and CDR2 FQGNSA. Here the CDR3 reads CASSPLNTQYF. CDR3 coding DNA: TGTGCCAGCAGCCCACTGAATACGCAGTATTTT.

The rearrangement links TRBV27 to TRBJ1-1; 9 nucleotides line up with TRBD1. The ends lost 4 bases at V and 6 bases at J; junction bases unmatched: 9. The CDR3 totals 15 residues. Germline V gene lookup returns CDR1 MNHEY and CDR2 SMNVEV (reference sequence). The CDR3 region is CASSSHGTGSSEAFF. CDR3 in DNA: TGTGCCAGCAGTTCCCACGGGACAGGGAGCTCTGAAGCTTTCTTT.

The chain is built from TRBV3-1 (or the pseudogene TRBV3-2) and TRBJ2-7; D perhaps matches TRBD1 (5 bases). The CDR3 is 13 amino acids. Germline values: CDR1 LGHDT, CDR2 YNNKEL (reference sequence). Trimming shortened V by 3 bases and J by 3 bases, and 9 bases separated the two germline ends. Here the CDR3 DNA reads TGTGCCAGCAGCCAGGACACTATCTACGAGCAGTACTTC. Amino acid sequence: CASSQDTIYEQYF.

This clone showed up just once. This chain uses TRBV19 with TRBJ2-7; D is perhaps TRBD1 (5 bases). Trimming removed 5 bases from V and 6 bases from J, with 17 bases in between. From germline, CDR1 is LNHDA and CDR2 SQIVND (reference sequence). This CDR3 region has 14 residues. CDR3 region: CASSSSTVSVEQYF. CDR3 sequence (DNA): TGTGCCAGTAGTTCCTCGACAGTCTCTGTCGAGCAGTACTTC.

The chain links TRBV4-1 to TRBJ1-2, with D perhaps TRBD1 (5 bases). The V and J ends lost 0 bases and 5 bases respectively, with 7 bases between them. The CDR3 has 13 residues. Germline lookup yields CDR1 MGHRA and CDR2 YSYEKL. Written as DNA, the CDR3 is TGCGCCAGCAGCCAAGACAGGGCGTATGGCTACACCTTC. Translated: CASSQDRAYGYTF.

The rearrangement joins TRBV18 to TRBJ1-1; the match to TRBD1 covers 7 bases. CDR1 and CDR2 (germline): KGHSH, LQKENI. CDR3 length: 13 amino acids. The V segment lost 6 bases and the J segment 5 bases; nucleotides outside the gene matches: 6. CDR3 nucleotides: TGTGCCAGCTCGCTCGACAGGGCTACTGAAGCTTTCTTT. Encoded protein: CASSLDRATEAFF.

V and J are TRBV11-3 and TRBJ2-6; 8 bases align to TRBD2. V was pared by 5 bases and J by 1 base, with 10 bases of the junction left unmatched. From germline, CDR1 is SGHNT and CDR2 YENEEA. This CDR3 has 18 amino acids. The CDR3 here is CASSLRAGGESGANVLTF. The DNA for the CDR3 is TGTGCCAGCAGCCTAAGGGCGGGGGGAGAATCTGGGGCCAACGTCCTGACTTTC.

CDR3 loop: CASARGGGEQFF. DNA for the CDR3: TGCGCCAGCGCCCGCGGCGGGGGCGAGCAGTTCTTC. This rearrangement joins TRBV10-2 to TRBJ2-1, with D possibly TRBD2 on 7 matching bases. This CDR3 is built from 12 residues. Germline CDR1 WSHSY, CDR2 SAAADI. The V end lost 8 bases, the J end lost 10 bases, and 15 bases lay between the germline ends.

In DNA form, the CDR3 reads TGTGCCAGCAGTTCCGCCGACCTAGCCCACGAGCAGTACTTC. Amino acid sequence: CASSSADLAHEQYF. The V and J genes are TRBV6-5 and TRBJ2-7; D is perhaps TRBD2 (5 bases). CDR1 is MNHEY and CDR2 is SVGAGI in the germline V gene. The CDR3 is made up of 14 amino acids. The V gene lost 4 bases and the J gene lost 5 bases, with 15 bases spanning the gap.

The CDR3 coding sequence is TGTGCCAGCAGGGGGGCAGGCGGACGGCAGCCCCAGCATTTT. Translated: CASRGAGGRQPQHF. V gene TRBV6-5 combines with J gene TRBJ1-5; TRBD1 might be the D (6 bases). Germline V gene sequence: CDR1 MNHEY, CDR2 SVGAGI. The CDR3 runs 14 residues. Between the trimmed V and J ends, which lost 6 bases and 7 bases, there was a span of 16 bases.

In this sample, this clone turned up a few times. The chain links TRBV14 to TRBJ1-1, with D perhaps matching TRBD1 (5 bases). Germline CDR1 SGHDN, CDR2 FVKESK. This CDR3 comprises 19 residues. V dropped 4 bases and J dropped 4 bases, with 28 bases sitting between them. The CDR3 DNA is TGTGCCAGCAGCCGGGACGTGGTAGTGACGGGGGGTCGAGGCACTGAAGCTTTCTTT. This gives the protein CASSRDVVVTGGRGTEAFF. The variable domain in full, completed from reference TRBV14 and TRBJ1-1, reads EAGVTQFPSHSVIEKGQTVTLRCDPISGHDNLYWYRRVMGKEIKFLLHFVKESKQDESGMPNNRFLAERTGGTYSTLKVQPAELEDSGVYFCASSRDVVVTGGRGTEAFFGQGTRLTVV.